This T cell receptor (beta chain) was profiled in a study of blood T cell repertoires in COVID-19. The overall study: The origin of the acute and convalescent COVID-19 samples was the United States, Italy and Spain. Sample material is recorded as cDNA or gDNA derived from T cells, B-cell-depleted T cells, or PBMCs.

Authors' processing steps: Cell counts per sample came from amplifying reference gene primers. Here immunoSEQ multiplex PCR was the method, and the copy in TCRdb shows in-frame clones only, minus some. V, J and clone size derive from that table, while D and trimming were established from the DNA sequence. The sample carries a few hundred thousand clones, about 90% recorded once. This clone is a singleton in its sample. V gave up 3 bases and J gave up 8 bases, with 13 bases separating them. This CDR3 is 13 amino acids long. The sample taken for sequencing was peripheral blood. The receptor was isolated from a woman in her 50s who had recovered from COVID-19. V is TRBV12-3 or TRBV12-4 and J is TRBJ1-1; D not resolved. CDR3 coding DNA: TGTGCCAGCAGTTTCTCGCAAGTTGCGGAAGCTTTCTTT. Amino acids: CASSFSQVAEAFF.